Sequencing of this TCR beta chain was carried out in a study of blood T cell repertoires in COVID-19 (dated by TCRdb to 2020 to 2021). Regarding the research as a whole: Samples from collaborators originated in the United States, Italy and Spain and spanned both the acute and convalescent phases of COVID-19. Where HLA class I and class II types were available, the types were taken from metadata supplied by the sample provider, not from assay-based typing. Samples were obtained from the ongoing ImmuneRACE study (first 160 participants) and from 1,000 to 1,500 subjects provided by 6 global collaborators. Deeply sampled blood TCRbeta repertoires from subjects exposed to, actively infected with, or recovered from COVID-19 were included in the dataset. The repertoires were made available in a free public database intended to serve as a resource for research on the immune response to SARS-CoV-2. The prospective study material was composed of cDNA or gDNA derived from T cells, B-cell-depleted T cells, or PBMCs. Sample metadata almost always included a de-identified subject ID, COVID-19 status, age in years and sex. The paper's findings and limits, for the study overall: Clinical and demographic metadata were provided uncurated, with the amount varying by source and participant.

For this clone: Its antigen remains undetermined. Per-base quality was not reported, and no clone a single base away is much larger than it.

Each collaborating institution followed its own protocols to collect whole blood in K2EDTA tubes. Collaborator samples were shipped for TCRbeta analysis as frozen whole blood, isolated PBMCs, or DNA extracted from either sample type. TCRbeta CDR3 regions were amplified from genomic DNA by means of the immunoSEQ Assay, a bias-controlled multiplex PCR. Turning to the authors' computational methods: Within the assay, amplification of reference gene primers was used to estimate how many nucleated cells each sample contained. To quantify the absolute abundance of each unique TCRbeta CDR3 rearrangement, sequence reads were collapsed and filtered. Productive Simpson clonality was computed per sample as the square root of Simpson's diversity index over productive rearrangements. In its TCRdb copy, this immuneACCESS table keeps in-frame sequences only and misses some clones. Where compared with another copy, unresolved V genes explain less than half of these, and the others have no known cause. Clone size and V and J calls were adopted from that table, with D and trimming inferred from the DNA. In all, the sample holds about 190,000 clones, and roughly three quarters of those were seen once. The ten largest make up around a sixth of the sample.

This sequence originates from a man between 60 and 75 years old with active or convalescent COVID-19. Sequences were obtained from peripheral blood.

The CDR3 region: CASSPRGPTGELFF. Read as DNA, the sequence is TGCGCCAGCAGCCCCAGGGGGCCCACCGGGGAGCTGTTTTTT. The chain links TRBV5-1 with TRBJ2-2, with 8 bases matching TRBD1. Reading from cysteine to phenylalanine, the CDR3 counts 14 amino acids. Only CDR3 DNA remains: 42 bases, in frame from the first base. CDR1 is given as SGHRS and CDR2 as YFSETQ, both from the germline V gene. Here V drops 4 bases and J drops 4 bases, and the junction holds 3 bases not matched to any gene.